This TCR beta chain came from a study of blood T cell repertoires in COVID-19. Study as a whole: In each case, the material was cDNA or gDNA derived from T cells, B-cell-depleted T cells, or PBMCs.

Recovered status applied to Cohort 3 donors who had two consecutive negative PCRs. It also applied to those with clearance or with symptom resolution. Original processing notes: From reference gene primer amplification, estimates of nucleated cell counts were derived. Profiled with immunoSEQ multiplex PCR; TCRdb holds only in-frame clones, not every one. Clone size and the V and J calls come from that table; the DNA yielded D and trimming. Of about 230,000 clones listed, about four fifths are singletons. The receptor's source is a man aged 55 to 69 who had recovered from COVID-19. Sequenced: PBMCs or T cells enriched from blood (not recorded which).

This CDR3 is CASSSTGLRSGYTF. As DNA, the CDR3 is TGTGCCAGCAGTTCGACAGGGTTAAGGAGTGGCTACACCTTC. The chain carries TRBV6-5 and TRBJ1-2; 7 bases fit TRBD1. There are 14 residues in the CDR3. From germline, CDR1 is MNHEY and CDR2 SVGAGI. V lost 4 bases and J lost 7; bases outside the gene matches: 9.